This paragraph reports one TCR beta chain. Documented treatment: oral pan-JAK inhibitor, 5-10 mg twice daily. The data stem from a study of CD8+ T cells in alopecia areata. Study context: Dosing spanned 6 to 18 months on tofacitinib, then 6 months off drug.

Sequencing templates came from extracted RNA that was reverse transcribed into cDNA. Some clones are missing from TCRdb's copy, which holds only in-frame ones; the method was immunoSEQ multiplex PCR. The top ten clones hold around 14% of a sample with some 150,000 clones, 70% to 90% of them seen once. The sample consisted of CD8+ T cells sorted from blood, taken at week 4, from a patient treated with tofacitinib. This sequence was found in a human donor with alopecia areata.

The CDR3 region is CASSLTLPSGGPNEQFF. In nucleotides, the CDR3 is TGTGCCAGCAGCTTAACCCTCCCCAGCGGGGGCCCCAATGAGCAGTTCTTC. J is TRBJ2-1 and V is TRBV7-2; TRBD2 matches 8 bases. There are 17 residues in the CDR3. With V trimmed by 2 bases and J by 6 bases, 12 bases remained unmatched. The germline V gene encodes CDR1 SGHTA and CDR2 FQGNSA.